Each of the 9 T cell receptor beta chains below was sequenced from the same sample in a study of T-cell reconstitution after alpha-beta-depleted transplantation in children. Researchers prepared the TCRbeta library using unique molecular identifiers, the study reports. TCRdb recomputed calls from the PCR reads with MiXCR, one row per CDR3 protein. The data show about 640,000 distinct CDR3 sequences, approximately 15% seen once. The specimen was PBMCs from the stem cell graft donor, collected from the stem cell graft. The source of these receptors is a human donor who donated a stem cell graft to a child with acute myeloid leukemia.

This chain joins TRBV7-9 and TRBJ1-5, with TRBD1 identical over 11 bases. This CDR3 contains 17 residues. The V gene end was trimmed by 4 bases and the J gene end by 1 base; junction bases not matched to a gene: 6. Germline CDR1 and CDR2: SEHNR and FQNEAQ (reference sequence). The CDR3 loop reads CASSYGTGGRSNQPQHF. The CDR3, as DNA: TGTGCCAGCAGCTACGGGACAGGGGGTCGGAGCAATCAGCCCCAGCATTTT.

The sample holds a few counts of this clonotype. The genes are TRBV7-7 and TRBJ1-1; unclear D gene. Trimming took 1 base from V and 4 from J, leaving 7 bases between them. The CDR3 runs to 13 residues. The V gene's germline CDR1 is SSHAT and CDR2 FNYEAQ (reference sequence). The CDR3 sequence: CASSLESGTEAFF. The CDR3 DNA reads TGTGCCAGCAGCTTAGAAAGCGGCACTGAAGCTTTCTTT.

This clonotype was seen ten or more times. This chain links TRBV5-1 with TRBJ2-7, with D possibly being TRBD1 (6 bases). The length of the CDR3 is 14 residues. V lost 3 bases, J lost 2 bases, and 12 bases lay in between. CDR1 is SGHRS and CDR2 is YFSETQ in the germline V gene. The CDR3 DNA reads TGCGCCAGCAGCTCAACAGGGTCTGCCTACGAGCAGTACGTC. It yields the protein CASSSTGSAYEQYV.

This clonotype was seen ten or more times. In DNA, the CDR3 is TGCAGCGCCCAGCTTCATATGGGGGACACTGAAGCTTTCTTT. Translation gives CSAQLHMGDTEAFF. The chain couples TRBV29-1 to TRBJ1-1, with D perhaps TRBD1 (5 bases). The germline CDR1 and CDR2 sequences are SQVTM and ANQGSEA. The CDR3 is 14 residues long. Deletions cut 7 bases from V and 3 bases from J, with 18 bases between.

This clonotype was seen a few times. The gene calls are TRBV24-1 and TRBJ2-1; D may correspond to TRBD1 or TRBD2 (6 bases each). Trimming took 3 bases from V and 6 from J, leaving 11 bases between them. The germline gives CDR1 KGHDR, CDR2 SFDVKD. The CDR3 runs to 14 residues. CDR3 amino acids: CATSDRGVPNEQFF. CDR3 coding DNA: TGTGCCACCAGTGATAGGGGGGTCCCCAATGAGCAGTTCTTC.

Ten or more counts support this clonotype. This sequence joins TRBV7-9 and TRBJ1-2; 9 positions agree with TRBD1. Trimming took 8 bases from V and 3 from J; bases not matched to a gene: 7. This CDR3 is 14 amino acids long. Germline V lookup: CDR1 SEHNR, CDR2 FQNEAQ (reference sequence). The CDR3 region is CASATWTGDYGYTF. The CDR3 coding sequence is TGTGCCAGCGCAACCTGGACAGGGGACTATGGCTACACCTTC. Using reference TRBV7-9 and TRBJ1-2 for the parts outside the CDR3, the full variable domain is DTGVSQNPRHKITKRGQNVTFRCDPISEHNRLYWYRQTLGQGPEFLTYFQNEAQLEKSRLLSDRFSAERPKGSFSTLEIQRTEQGDSAMYLCASATWTGDYGYTFGSGTRLTVV.

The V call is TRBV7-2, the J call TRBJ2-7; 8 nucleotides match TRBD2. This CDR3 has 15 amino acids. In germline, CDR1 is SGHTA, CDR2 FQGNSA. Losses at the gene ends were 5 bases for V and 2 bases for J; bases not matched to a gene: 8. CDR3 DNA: TGTGCCAGCAGCACGCCGGGACTAGTAGCCTACGAGCAGTACTTC. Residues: CASSTPGLVAYEQYF.

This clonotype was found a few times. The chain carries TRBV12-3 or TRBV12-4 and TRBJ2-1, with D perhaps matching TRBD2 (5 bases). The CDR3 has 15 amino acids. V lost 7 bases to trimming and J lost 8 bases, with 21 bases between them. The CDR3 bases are TGTGCCAGCACCGTACAAGTCGGTGCGGGCTATGAGCAGTTCTTC. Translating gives CASTVQVGAGYEQFF.

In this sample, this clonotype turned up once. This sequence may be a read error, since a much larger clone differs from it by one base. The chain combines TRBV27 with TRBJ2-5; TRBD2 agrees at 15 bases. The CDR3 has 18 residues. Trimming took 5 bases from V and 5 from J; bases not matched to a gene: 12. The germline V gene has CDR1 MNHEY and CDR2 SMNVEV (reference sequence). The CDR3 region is CASSLGRTSGGAEETQYF. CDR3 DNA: TGTGCCAGCAGTCTTGGGCGGACTAGCGGGGGGGCCGAGGAGACCCAGTACTTC.